The clone carrying this TCR beta chain was counted ten times or more. These data are taken from a study of T-cell reconstitution after alpha-beta-depleted transplantation in children. Trimming stripped 2 bases from V and 2 bases from J, with 9 bases between. This CDR3 region has 14 residues. Preparing the TCRbeta library involved the use of unique molecular identifiers. Using its own MiXCR run on the PCR reads, TCRdb lists one record per CDR3 protein. The sample contains 170,000 or so distinct CDR3 sequences, around 7% of which appear only once. The sequencing here drew on PBMCs from the stem cell graft donor, taken from the stem cell graft. This receptor was taken from a human donor who donated a stem cell graft to a child with Wiskott-Aldrich syndrome. The chain combines TRBV12-3 or TRBV12-4 with TRBJ1-1; D is possibly TRBD1 (5 bases). CDR3 nucleotide sequence: TGTGCCAGCAGTTTATGGCAGGGAAACACTGAAGCTTTCTTT. This encodes CASSLWQGNTEAFF.